This T cell receptor beta chain was observed in a study of blood T cell repertoires in COVID-19. Study information: From the United States, Italy and Spain came samples of acute and convalescent COVID-19.

Authors' data handling: Estimated nucleated cell counts came from reference gene primer amplification. Sequencing used immunoSEQ multiplex PCR; TCRdb keeps in-frame clones, though not all of them. Clonal size and the V and J genes are those of that table, whereas D and trimming came from the DNA. Here the sample spans approximately 160,000 clones, approximately 87% being singletons. The origin of this receptor is an older woman with acute or convalescent COVID-19. Specimen: peripheral blood.

The CDR3 region is CASSLGSAQTYEQYF. In DNA form, the CDR3 reads TGTGCCAGCAGTCTAGGATCCGCTCAAACCTACGAGCAGTACTTC. This chain uses TRBV4-2 with TRBJ2-7; the D is unclear. V was clipped by 6 bases and J by 2 bases, with 17 bases between them. CDR1 is LGHNA and CDR2 is YNFKEQ in the germline V gene. The CDR3 is 15 residues long.